This record covers a single TCR beta chain. The antigen is unknown. Data came from immunoSEQ multiplex PCR; TCRdb stores just in-frame clones and leaves some out. The repertoire has about 150,000 clones, approximately 88% of them found once; the top ten carry 2% to 2.5%. V lost 3 bases, J lost 3 bases, and 10 bases stayed unmatched. From germline, CDR1 is GTSNPN and CDR2 SVGIG (reference sequence). The CDR3 consists of 15 residues. This entry comes from a study of T cell responses to AZD1222 COVID-19 vaccine. Study observations and caveats: The sample set comprised mostly white British donors with more females, and clonal diversity was possibly underestimated.

The sequence was obtained from an adult in good health. The chain carries TRBV30 and TRBJ2-7, with 8 bases fitting TRBD2. The sequenced sample was peripheral blood, obtained on day 0 of AZD1222 vaccination. CDR3 sequence reads: CAWRVPGTRDYEQYF. As DNA, the CDR3 is TGTGCCTGGAGGGTACCCGGGACTAGGGACTACGAGCAGTACTTC.